These 21 T cell receptor beta chains originate from one sample sequenced in a study of cytomegalovirus exposure and HLA in healthy donors. PCR primers comprised 60 Vbeta and 13 Jbeta primers. Repertoires were generated with immunoSEQ multiplex PCR, while TCRdb's copy carries only in-frame clones and drops some. Of some 130,000 clones listed, less than 80% were seen once; the top ten hold 5% to 8.5%. The specimen sequenced was PBMCs. The receptors stem from a man in his forties in good health and CMV-seropositive.

The chain links TRBV9 to TRBJ1-1; D call uncertain. V was pared by 2 bases and J by 5 bases, with 16 bases between. The V gene's germline CDR1 is SGDLS and CDR2 YYNGEE. The CDR3 is 15 amino acids. CDR3 sequence: CASSVGFNGGTEAFF. CDR3 nucleotide sequence: TGTGCCAGCAGCGTGGGATTCAATGGAGGGACTGAAGCTTTCTTT.

The chain employs TRBV5-5 and TRBJ1-2; maybe TRBD1 (6 bases). Germline V gene lookup returns CDR1 SGHKS and CDR2 YYEKEE (reference sequence). V lost 5 bases, J lost 0 bases, and 11 bases lay in between. CDR3 length equals 14 residues. As DNA, the CDR3 is TGTGCCAGCAGGGTCAGGGGTACTAACTATGGCTACACCTTC. It translates to CASRVRGTNYGYTF.

The chain joins TRBV10-1 to TRBJ2-2; 11 nucleotides agree with TRBD2. J lost 3 bases, V lost 6 bases, and 9 bases had no gene match. Germline assignment: CDR1 WNHNN and CDR2 SYGVQD (reference sequence). The CDR3 is made up of 17 amino acids. The CDR3 reads CASSDDSGRADTGELFF. The CDR3 DNA reads as TGCGCCAGCAGCGACGATAGCGGGAGGGCCGACACCGGGGAGCTGTTTTTT.

The genes are TRBV5-1 and TRBJ1-2, with 8 nucleotides matching TRBD1. The J segment lost 7 bases and the V segment lost 4 bases, leaving 15 bases of the junction unmatched. CDR1 SGHRS and CDR2 YFSETQ come from the germline V gene. CDR3 length: 16 residues. This CDR3 is CASSHEWVQGAGGYTF. CDR3 DNA: TGCGCCAGCAGCCACGAGTGGGTTCAGGGGGCCGGTGGCTACACCTTC.

This chain links TRBV15 with TRBJ1-2; D gene ambiguous. The CDR3 has 15 amino acids. Trimming removed 5 bases from V and 3 bases from J, with 16 bases in between. Germline V gives CDR1 LNHNV, CDR2 YYDKDF (reference sequence). The CDR3 spells CATSGRTDTDYGYTF. As DNA, the CDR3 is TGTGCCACCAGCGGCCGGACTGATACCGACTATGGCTACACCTTC.

The chain uses TRBV25-1 and TRBJ1-6; no definite D call. Germline-derived CDR1 and CDR2 are MGHDK and SYGVNS. Trimming shortened V by 4 bases and J by 8 bases, and 9 bases separated the two germline ends. CDR3 size: 13 residues. The CDR3 bases are TGTGCCAGCAGTGTCGACACGGATTCACCCCTCCACTTT. Translated: CASSVDTDSPLHF. Drawing the rest from reference TRBV25-1 and TRBJ1-6, the complete variable domain is EADIYQTPRYLVIGTGKKITLECSQTMGHDKMYWYQQDPGMELHLIHYSYGVNSTEKGDLSSESTVSRIRTEHFPLTLESARPSHTSQYLCASSVDTDSPLHFGNGTRLTVT.

This clone appeared once. CDR3 DNA sequence: TGTGCCAGCAGTTTCGGAGCGGGAGGGGATGAGCAGTTCTTC. Translation gives CASSFGAGGDEQFF. V and J are TRBV27 and TRBJ2-1; 10 positions agree with TRBD2. Germline values: CDR1 MNHEY, CDR2 SMNVEV (reference sequence). The CDR3 has 14 amino acids. J lost 8 bases, V lost 3 bases, and 4 bases had no gene match.

The chain combines TRBV5-5 with TRBJ2-7; TRBD1 agrees at 7 bases. This CDR3 spans 15 amino acids. Germline V gene data show CDR1 as SGHKS and CDR2 as YYEKEE (reference sequence). Losses at the gene ends were 0 bases for V and 1 base for J; bases not matched to a gene: 4. CDR3 bases: TGTGCCAGCAGCTTGGGATGGGACAGTTCCTACGAGCAGTACTTC. Translating gives CASSLGWDSSYEQYF. Supplemented by reference TRBV5-5 and TRBJ2-7, the full variable domain reads DAGVTQSPTHLIKTRGQQVTLRCSPISGHKSVSWYQQVLGQGPQFIFQYYEKEERGRGNFPDRFSARQFPNYSSELNVNALLLGDSALYLCASSLGWDSSYEQYFGPGTRLTVT.

CDR3 residues: CASTTPEWRQLFF. The CDR3 DNA follows: TGTGCCAGCACCACCCCCGAATGGAGACAACTGTTTTTT. J is TRBJ1-4 and V is TRBV28; D unclear. The V gene lost 7 bases and the J gene lost 12 bases, with 18 bases spanning the gap. The germline V gene has CDR1 MDHEN and CDR2 SYDVKM. This CDR3 region has 13 residues.

The chain combines TRBV14 with TRBJ2-1, with 8 bases identical to TRBD2. CDR3 length equals 17 residues. Germline V gene lookup returns CDR1 SGHDN and CDR2 FVKESK. Trimming removed 4 bases from V and 8 bases from J; junction bases left unmatched: 16. The CDR3 is CASSPFTVGTSYHEQFF. CDR3 sequence (DNA): TGTGCCAGCAGCCCGTTCACCGTTGGGACTAGTTACCATGAGCAGTTCTTC.

The chain has TRBV4-1 and TRBJ2-1, with 14 positions matching TRBD2. J lost 9 bases, V lost 3 bases, and 4 bases had no gene match. This CDR3 has 15 amino acids. Germline V gene sequence: CDR1 MGHRA, CDR2 YSYEKL. The CDR3 DNA sequence: TGCGCCAGCAGCCAGGGACTAGCGGGAGAAACTGAGCAGTTCTTC. Translation gives CASSQGLAGETEQFF.

This chain joins TRBV11-3 and TRBJ2-1; 12 nucleotides align to TRBD2. Per germline, CDR1 SGHNT and CDR2 YENEEA. V was clipped by 5 bases and J by 5 bases; unmatched bases: 4. This CDR3 spans 15 amino acids. CDR3 coding DNA: TGTGCCAGCAGCCCTACTAGCGGGAGGAACAATGAGCAGTTCTTC. Protein sequence: CASSPTSGRNNEQFF.

The chain carries TRBV6-6 and TRBJ1-4; no clear D gene. Between the trimmed V and J ends, which lost 2 bases and 4 bases, there was a span of 8 bases. The CDR3 length is 14 residues. In germline, CDR1 is MNHNY, CDR2 SVGAGI (reference sequence). The CDR3 loop reads CASSYAQDNEKLFF. The CDR3 coding sequence is TGTGCCAGCAGTTACGCCCAGGATAATGAAAAACTGTTTTTT.

The V call is TRBV7-2, the J call TRBJ2-1; 8 bases align to TRBD2. The J segment lost 4 bases and the V segment lost 0 bases, leaving 5 bases of the junction unmatched. Germline V CDR1 and CDR2: SGHTA, FQGNSA. The CDR3 loop spans 16 amino acids. The CDR3 nucleotides are TGTGCCAGCAGCTTAGCGAGCGGGAGAAAATACAATGAGCAGTTCTTC. This codes for CASSLASGRKYNEQFF.

This rearrangement joins TRBV4-1 to TRBJ1-1; TRBD1 might be the D (5 bases). This CDR3 comprises 15 residues. Between the trimmed V and J ends, which lost 3 bases and 2 bases, there was a span of 13 bases. Germline CDR1 MGHRA, CDR2 YSYEKL. CDR3 region: CASSHSRQGNTEAFF. CDR3 bases: TGCGCCAGCAGCCACTCAAGGCAGGGAAACACTGAAGCTTTCTTT.

V and J are TRBV2 and TRBJ1-1, with TRBD1 identical over 9 bases. The length of the CDR3 is 13 residues. CDR1 SNHLY and CDR2 FYNNEI come from the germline V gene. J was trimmed by 5 bases and V by 6 bases; bases with no gene match: 4. CDR3 region: CASSRDRETEAFF. Written as DNA, the CDR3 is TGTGCCAGCAGCAGGGACAGGGAAACTGAAGCTTTCTTT. The entire variable domain, with the rest obtained from reference TRBV2 and TRBJ1-1, is as follows: EPEVTQTPSHQVTQMGQEVILRCVPISNHLYFYWYRQILGQKVEFLVSFYNNEISEKSEIFDDQFSVERPDGSNFTLKIRSTKLEDSAMYFCASSRDRETEAFFGQGTRLTVV.

The J gene is TRBJ1-2, the V gene TRBV2, with TRBD1 identical over 7 bases. Germline V gives CDR1 SNHLY, CDR2 FYNNEI. This CDR3 spans 14 amino acids. With V trimmed by 3 bases and J by 8 bases, 9 bases remained unmatched. In DNA form, the CDR3 reads TGTGCCAGCAGTGAGGCCGGGGACAGAGGGGGCTACACCTTC. It yields the protein CASSEAGDRGGYTF.

The table lists this clone with a count of one. This sample also contains other DNA sequences that code for the same CDR3. This sequence joins TRBV18 and TRBJ1-4; the match to TRBD1 covers 10 bases. V lost 0 bases to trimming and J lost 5 bases; unmatched junction nucleotides: 0. The CDR3 extends over 15 amino acids. CDR1 and CDR2 (germline): KGHSH, LQKENI. The CDR3 sequence: CASSPPGQGNEKLFF. For the CDR3, the DNA is TGTGCCAGCTCACCACCGGGACAGGGGAATGAAAAACTGTTTTTT.

J is TRBJ1-1 and V is TRBV7-2; TRBD1 might be the D (5 bases). Trimming shortened V by 5 bases and J by 2 bases, and 12 bases separated the two germline ends. From germline, CDR1 is SGHTA and CDR2 FQGNSA. This CDR3 is 14 amino acids long. CDR3 region: CASSGQGINTEAFF. CDR3 nucleotides: TGTGCCAGCAGCGGGCAGGGCATTAACACTGAAGCTTTCTTT.

V is TRBV18 and J is TRBJ2-7, with 8 bases aligning to TRBD2. V was pared by 1 base and J by 5 bases, with 7 bases of the junction left unmatched. Per germline, CDR1 KGHSH and CDR2 LQKENI. The CDR3 has 15 amino acids. The CDR3, as DNA: TGTGCCAGCTCACCACAGGCGGGGGGCCGGAACGAGCAGTACTTC. The encoded protein is CASSPQAGGRNEQYF.

The rearrangement joins TRBV19 to TRBJ2-1; 10 nucleotides align to TRBD2. Trimming removed 3 bases from V and 7 bases from J; junction bases left unmatched: 3. Germline V gene data show CDR1 as LNHDA and CDR2 as SQIVND (reference sequence). CDR3 size: 14 residues. CDR3 sequence reads: CASSIPLAGNEQFF. CDR3 sequence (DNA): TGTGCCAGTAGTATCCCACTAGCGGGGAATGAGCAGTTCTTC.